By frequency, the clone carrying this TCR beta chain registers medium-sized. One tube held mixed TRB-A and TRB-B primer pools for touch-down PCR. TCRdb derives one entry per CDR3 protein from the multiplex PCR reads, leaving out DNA. The table lists 11,000 or so distinct CDR3 sequences, with less than 25% in the top ten. Some 34,000 genome equivalents of blood DNA were amplified for TRB. These data belong to a study of T cell clusters in autoimmune cytopenias. The CDR3 spans 13 residues. Germline V gene lookup returns CDR1 SQVTM and CDR2 ANQGSEA. Another study also made use of these data, one on T cell repertoires in aging, cancer and after chemotherapy.

This rearrangement joins TRBV29-1 to TRBJ2-1; TCRdb selects TRBD1, and the lack of DNA leaves this call unchecked. The sample comprised peripheral blood. The sequence came from a human donor in good health. CDR3 region: CSGAGGNYNEQFF.